The sequence of this T cell receptor beta chain was determined in a study of blood T cell repertoires in COVID-19. CDR1 is LNHDA and CDR2 is SQIVND in the germline V gene (reference sequence). This CDR3 has 16 residues. Unmatched junction bases numbered 7, after V lost 4 bases and J lost 0 bases. This clone has only a few counts. As originally analysed: The authors estimated nucleated cell counts from reference gene primer amplification. The assay was immunoSEQ multiplex PCR, and TCRdb's table has in-frame clones only and misses some. V and J calls and clone size come straight from that table; D and trimming were deduced from the DNA. The profile shows approximately 210,000 clones, 88% of them singletons.

The rearrangement joins TRBV19 to TRBJ1-1; TRBD1 agrees at 8 bases. This clonotype was obtained from a woman aged 50 to 60 with acute COVID-19. The sample consisted of PBMCs or T cells enriched from blood (not recorded which). The CDR3 protein is CASSNPGQAMNTEAFF. The CDR3, as DNA: TGTGCCAGTAGTAACCCGGGACAGGCGATGAACACTGAAGCTTTCTTT.